Presented here are 7 T cell receptor beta chains from one specimen sequenced in a study of technical replicates of blood from several donors. Using immunoSEQ multiplex PCR, the repertoire was profiled, and TCRdb retains in-frame clones only, with some absent. Here the sample spans some 13,000 clones, 95% being singletons. The sequenced material came from PBMCs. The receptors derive from a human donor in good health.

This sequence joins TRBV7-8 and TRBJ2-7; the D is unclear. Trimming cost V 1 base and J 9 bases, with 16 bases left between them. The CDR3 is 14 residues long. Per the germline V gene, CDR1 is SGHVS and CDR2 is FQNEAQ. The CDR3 reads CASSLEGVRLGQYF. The CDR3 DNA reads as TGTGCCAGCAGCTTAGAAGGAGTGAGATTGGGGCAGTACTTC.

The rearrangement joins TRBV2 to TRBJ2-1, with D maybe TRBD2 (7 bases). Germline V gene data show CDR1 as SNHLY and CDR2 as FYNNEI. V lost 7 bases and J 6 bases, leaving 10 bases between the germline ends. This CDR3 spans 12 amino acids. The CDR3 region is CASKGGGNEQFF. The CDR3 DNA sequence: TGTGCCAGCAAGGGAGGGGGCAATGAGCAGTTCTTC.

The chain recombines TRBV9 with TRBJ2-5; 14 bases align to TRBD2. The J segment lost 2 bases and the V segment lost 0 bases, leaving 3 bases of the junction unmatched. Per germline, CDR1 SGDLS and CDR2 YYNGEE. The CDR3 covers 17 residues. CDR3 sequence reads: CASSVGGLAGVQETQYF. The CDR3 DNA is TGTGCCAGCAGCGTAGGGGGACTAGCGGGAGTACAAGAGACCCAGTACTTC. Full variable domain (missing parts from reference TRBV9 and TRBJ2-5): DSGVTQTPKHLITATGQRVTLRCSPRSGDLSVYWYQQSLDQGLQFLIQYYNGEERAKGNILERFSAQQFPDLHSELNLSSLELGDSALYFCASSVGGLAGVQETQYFGPGTRLLVL.

The chain is built from TRBV18 and TRBJ2-1, with 7 bases aligning to TRBD2. CDR1 is KGHSH and CDR2 is LQKENI in the germline V gene. This CDR3 is 14 amino acids long. With 2 bases clipped from V and 5 bases from J, the junction kept 3 bases outside the gene matches. The CDR3 nucleotides are TGTGCCAGCTCACCAGGAGCGGGAAACAATGAGCAGTTCTTC. This translates into CASSPGAGNNEQFF.

The V call is TRBV27, the J call TRBJ2-7, with 7 nucleotides matching TRBD2. Germline values: CDR1 MNHEY, CDR2 SMNVEV (reference sequence). This CDR3 spans 15 amino acids. V shed 4 bases and J 0 bases; nucleotides not matched to a gene: 6. The CDR3 DNA is TGTGCCAGCAGTTGGAGCGGGATGAGCTCCTACGAGCAGTACTTC. As protein: CASSWSGMSSYEQYF.

The chain employs TRBV27 and TRBJ1-4, with 8 bases aligning to TRBD1. This CDR3 region has 14 residues. Germline assignment: CDR1 MNHEY and CDR2 SMNVEV (reference sequence). After removal of 4 bases from V and 2 bases from J, the junction contained 0 bases not matched to a gene. CDR3 loop: CASSWTGTNEKLFF. The CDR3, as DNA: TGTGCCAGCAGTTGGACAGGGACTAATGAAAAACTGTTTTTT. The entire variable domain, with the rest obtained from reference TRBV27 and TRBJ1-4, is as follows: EAQVTQNPRYLITVTGKKLTVTCSQNMNHEYMSWYRQDPGLGLRQIYYSMNVEVTDKGDVPEGYKVSRKEKRNFPLILESPSPNQTSLYFCASSWTGTNEKLFFGSGTQLSVL.

V and J are TRBV27 and TRBJ1-1, with D unclear. The CDR3 spans 15 residues. The ends were cut back, 1 base at V and 4 bases at J, with 13 bases in the middle. Germline CDR1 reads MNHEY; CDR2 reads SMNVEV (reference sequence). This CDR3 reads CASSLYRSLGTEAFF. CDR3 nucleotides: TGTGCCAGCAGTTTATATAGGAGTTTGGGCACTGAAGCTTTCTTT.